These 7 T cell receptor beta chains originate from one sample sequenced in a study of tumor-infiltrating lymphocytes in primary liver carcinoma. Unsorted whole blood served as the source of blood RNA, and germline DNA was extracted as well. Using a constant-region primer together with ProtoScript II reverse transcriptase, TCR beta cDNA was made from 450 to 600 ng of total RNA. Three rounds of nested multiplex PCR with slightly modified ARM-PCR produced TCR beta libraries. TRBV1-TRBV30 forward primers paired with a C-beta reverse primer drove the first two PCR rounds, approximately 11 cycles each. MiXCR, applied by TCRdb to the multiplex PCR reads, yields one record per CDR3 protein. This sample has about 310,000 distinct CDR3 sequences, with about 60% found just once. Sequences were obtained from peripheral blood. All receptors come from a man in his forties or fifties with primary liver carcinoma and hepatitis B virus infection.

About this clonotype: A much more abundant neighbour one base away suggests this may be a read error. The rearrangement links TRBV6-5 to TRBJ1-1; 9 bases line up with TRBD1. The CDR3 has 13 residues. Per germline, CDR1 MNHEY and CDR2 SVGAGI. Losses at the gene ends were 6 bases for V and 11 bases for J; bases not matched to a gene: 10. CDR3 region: CASSDMTGGAAFF. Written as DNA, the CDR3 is TGTGCCAGCAGCGATATGACAGGGGGAGCGGCTTTCTTT.

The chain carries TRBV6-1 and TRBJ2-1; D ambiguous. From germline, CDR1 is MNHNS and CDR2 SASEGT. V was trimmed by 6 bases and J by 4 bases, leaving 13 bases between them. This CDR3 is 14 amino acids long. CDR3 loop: CASSEDGVYNEQFF. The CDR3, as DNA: TGTGCCAGCAGCGAGGACGGAGTATACAATGAGCAGTTCTTC.

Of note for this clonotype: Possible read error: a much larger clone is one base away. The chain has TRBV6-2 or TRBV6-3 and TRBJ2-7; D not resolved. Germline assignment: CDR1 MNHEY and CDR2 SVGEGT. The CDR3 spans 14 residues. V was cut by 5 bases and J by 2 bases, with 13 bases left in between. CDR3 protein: CASSILDVTYEQYF. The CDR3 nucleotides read TGTGCCAGCAGTATATTGGACGTAACCTACGAGCAGTACTTC.

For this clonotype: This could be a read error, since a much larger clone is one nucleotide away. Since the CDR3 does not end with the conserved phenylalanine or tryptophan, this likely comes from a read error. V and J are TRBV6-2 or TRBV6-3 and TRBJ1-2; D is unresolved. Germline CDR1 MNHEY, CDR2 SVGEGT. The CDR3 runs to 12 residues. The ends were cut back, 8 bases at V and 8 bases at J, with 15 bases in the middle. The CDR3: CASGAASLGYTL. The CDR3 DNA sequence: TGTGCCAGCGGCGCCGCTTCTTTGGGCTACACCCTC.

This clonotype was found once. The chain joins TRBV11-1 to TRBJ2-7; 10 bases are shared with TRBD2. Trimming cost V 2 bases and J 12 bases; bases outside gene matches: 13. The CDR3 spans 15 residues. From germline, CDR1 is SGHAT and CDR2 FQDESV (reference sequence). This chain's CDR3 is CASSLSSGRTGVLYF. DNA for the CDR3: TGTGCCAGCAGCTTAAGTAGCGGGAGGACTGGAGTGCTGTACTTC.

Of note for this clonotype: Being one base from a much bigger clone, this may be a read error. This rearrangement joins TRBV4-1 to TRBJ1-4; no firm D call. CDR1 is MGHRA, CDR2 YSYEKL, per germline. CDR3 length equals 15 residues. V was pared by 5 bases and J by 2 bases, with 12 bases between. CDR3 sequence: CASSARPGTNEKLFF. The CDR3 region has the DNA TGCGCCAGCAGCGCAAGGCCTGGGACTAATGAAAAACTGTTTTTT.

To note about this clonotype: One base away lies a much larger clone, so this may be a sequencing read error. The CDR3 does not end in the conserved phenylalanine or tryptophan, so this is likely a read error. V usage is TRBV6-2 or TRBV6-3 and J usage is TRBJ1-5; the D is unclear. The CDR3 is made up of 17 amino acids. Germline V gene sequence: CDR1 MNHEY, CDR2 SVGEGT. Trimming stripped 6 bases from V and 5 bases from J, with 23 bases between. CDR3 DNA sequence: TGTGCCAGCAGACCTAGCTTTTTCCGAGGCCTACATCAGCCCCAGCATCTT. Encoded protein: CASRPSFFRGLHQPQHL.